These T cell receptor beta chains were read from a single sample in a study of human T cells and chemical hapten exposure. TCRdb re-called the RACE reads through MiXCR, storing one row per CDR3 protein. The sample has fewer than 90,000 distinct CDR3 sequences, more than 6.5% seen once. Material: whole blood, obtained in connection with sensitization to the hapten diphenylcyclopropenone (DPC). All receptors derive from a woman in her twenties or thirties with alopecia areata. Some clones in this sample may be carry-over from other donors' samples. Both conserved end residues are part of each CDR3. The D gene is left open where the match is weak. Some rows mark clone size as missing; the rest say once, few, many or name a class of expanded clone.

CASSPSGTGGDYGYTF | TGTGCCAGCAGTCCCTCCGGGACAGGGGGCGACTATGGCTACACCTTC | TRBD1 | TRBJ1-2 | many | TRBV12-3/TRBV12-4
CSATSRGVGNSPLHF | TGCAGTGCTACCTCCAGGGGGGTAGGTAATTCACCCCTCCACTTT | TRBD1 | TRBJ1-6 | few | TRBV20-1
CASSRLASGANVLTF | TGTGCCAGCAGTCGACTAGCGTCTGGGGCCAACGTCCTGACTTTC | TRBD2 | TRBJ2-6 | few | TRBV6-5
CASSFRDRVTDTQYF | TGTGCCAGCAGCTTCCGGGACAGGGTCACAGATACGCAGTATTTT | TRBD1 | TRBJ2-3 | many | TRBV11-1
CASSLGGPEAFF | TGTGCCAGCAGCTTAGGGGGACCTGAAGCTTTCTTT | - | TRBJ1-1 | many | TRBV7-2
CAISVGLSQETQYF | TGTGCCATCAGTGTAGGACTATCCCAAGAGACCCAGTACTTC | - | TRBJ2-5 | few | TRBV10-3
CASSALTGFEKLFF | TGTGCCAGCAGCGCGTTAACAGGGTTTGAAAAACTGTTTTTT | - | TRBJ1-4 | - | TRBV7-6
CASSQDNRGRQPQHF | TGTGCCAGCAGCCAAGACAACAGGGGCAGGCAGCCCCAGCATTTT | TRBD1 | TRBJ1-5 | - | TRBV3-1
CASSRPQDEQYF | TGTGCCAGCAGTCGCCCTCAGGACGAGCAGTACTTC | - | TRBJ2-7 | many | TRBV12-3/TRBV12-4
CASSPPDDYGYTF | TGTGCCAGCAGCCCACCCGACGACTATGGCTACACCTTC | - | TRBJ1-2 | - | TRBV3-1